The 29 T cell receptor beta chains reported below all come from one sample, sequenced in a study of cytomegalovirus exposure and HLA in healthy donors. This table comes from immunoSEQ multiplex PCR, and its TCRdb copy is limited to in-frame clones, with some not included. The table has about 220,000 clones, around 88% seen once. The source material was PBMCs. The receptors stem from a woman aged 18-35 years in good health and CMV-seronegative.

The rearrangement links TRBV5-4 to TRBJ2-3, with D possibly being TRBD2 (5 bases). V dropped 3 bases and J dropped 2 bases, with 13 bases sitting between them. The CDR3 is 15 amino acids. In germline, CDR1 is SGHNT, CDR2 YYREEE (reference sequence). In nucleotides, the CDR3 is TGTGCCAGCAGCTCTACATTCCGGGACACAGATACGCAGTATTTT. Translating gives CASSSTFRDTDTQYF.

This clone was detected only once. The chain recombines TRBV7-9 with TRBJ2-7; D is possibly TRBD1 (5 bases). Trimming removed 5 bases at V and 2 bases at J, with 13 bases between. This CDR3 has 14 residues. Germline V gene sequence: CDR1 SEHNR, CDR2 FQNEAQ (reference sequence). CDR3 loop: CASSVRQIPYEQYF. CDR3 sequence (DNA): TGTGCCAGCAGCGTTAGACAGATCCCCTACGAGCAGTACTTC.

This sequence joins TRBV7-6 and TRBJ2-7, with TRBD1 matching over 8 bases. Germline assignment: CDR1 SGHVS and CDR2 FNYEAQ. V trimming: 5 bases; J trimming: 4 bases; junction bases outside the gene matches: 7. The CDR3 runs to 14 residues. CDR3 loop: CASSRGTGAYEQYF. The CDR3 region has the DNA TGTGCCAGCAGCCGGGGGACAGGTGCTTACGAGCAGTACTTC.

The chain is built from TRBV15 and TRBJ1-2; no clear D gene. CDR3 length: 14 amino acids. CDR1 is LNHNV and CDR2 is YYDKDF in the germline V gene (reference sequence). V lost 0 bases and J 11 bases, leaving 16 bases between the germline ends. The CDR3 nucleotides are TGTGCCACCAGCAGAGAAAGGACTCAGGTGCGATACACCTTC. This gives the protein CATSRERTQVRYTF.

This clone showed up many times. The J gene is TRBJ2-3, the V gene TRBV5-1; TRBD1 matches at 8 bases. The germline CDR1 and CDR2 sequences are SGHRS and YFSETQ. V gave up 1 base and J gave up 3 bases; unmatched junction bases: 7. This CDR3 is 16 amino acids long. CDR3 in amino acids: CASSLTPRGLTDTQYF. The CDR3, as DNA: TGCGCCAGCAGCTTGACCCCCAGGGGGCTGACAGATACGCAGTATTTT.

The chain joins TRBV5-4 to TRBJ2-3, with 10 bases aligning to TRBD2. V was pared by 3 bases and J by 4 bases, with 8 bases of the junction left unmatched. The CDR3 has 16 residues. Germline V CDR1 and CDR2: SGHNT, YYREEE (reference sequence). In DNA form, the CDR3 reads TGTGCCAGCAGCTCGGCTAAAGCGGGAGGGGCAGATACGCAGTATTTT. This gives the protein CASSSAKAGGADTQYF.

The chain uses TRBV27 and TRBJ1-4; 7 bases align to TRBD1. This CDR3 is 13 amino acids long. Germline V gene sequence: CDR1 MNHEY, CDR2 SMNVEV (reference sequence). Trimming at V came to 3 bases and at J to 10 bases, leaving 5 bases not matched to a gene. The CDR3 is CASSFYRGGKLFF. The CDR3, as DNA: TGTGCCAGCAGTTTCTACAGGGGTGGAAAACTGTTTTTT.

The J gene is TRBJ2-1, the V gene TRBV4-3, with TRBD1 matching 9 bases. V lost 4 bases to trimming and J lost 8 bases; unmatched junction nucleotides: 12. Germline V gene lookup returns CDR1 LGHNA and CDR2 YSLEER. This CDR3 is built from 16 residues. CDR3 loop: CASSPFVQGAPYEQFF. In nucleotides, the CDR3 is TGCGCCAGCAGCCCTTTTGTACAGGGGGCTCCTTATGAGCAGTTCTTC.

The chain is built from TRBV6-5 and TRBJ2-1, with 7 bases fitting TRBD2. The V and J ends lost 0 bases and 10 bases, in that order; junction bases with no gene match: 9. CDR1 and CDR2 (germline): MNHEY, SVGAGI. This CDR3 spans 15 amino acids. The chain's CDR3 is CASSYSTGGSVEQFF. The CDR3, as DNA: TGTGCCAGCAGTTACTCGACGGGGGGAAGCGTGGAGCAGTTCTTC.

The chain combines TRBV11-2 with TRBJ1-2; D gene unclear. The CDR3 length is 16 residues. Germline CDR1 and CDR2: SGHAT and FQNNGV. The V and J ends lost 1 base and 2 bases respectively, with 14 bases between them. CDR3 nucleotide sequence: TGTGCCAGCAGCTTAGGACTTTATCGGGGAAACTATGGCTACACCTTC. Its protein is CASSLGLYRGNYGYTF. The full variable domain, rest sourced from reference TRBV11-2 and TRBJ1-2, is EAGVAQSPRYKIIEKRQSVAFWCNPISGHATLYWYQQILGQGPKLLIQFQNNGVVDDSQLPKDRFSAERLKGVDSTLKIQPAKLEDSAVYLCASSLGLYRGNYGYTFGSGTRLTVV.

J is TRBJ1-1 and V is TRBV19; D not resolved. V shed 1 base and J shed 0 bases, with 6 bases lying between them. There are 14 residues in the CDR3. Germline CDR1 and CDR2: LNHDA and SQIVND (reference sequence). This CDR3 is CASSIGPLNTEAFF. CDR3 DNA sequence: TGTGCCAGTAGTATAGGTCCCTTGAACACTGAAGCTTTCTTT.

The chain is built from TRBV4-2 and TRBJ2-4; tentatively, D is TRBD2 (5 bases). Trimming pared 1 base from V and 8 bases from J, leaving 18 bases between. In germline, CDR1 is LGHNA, CDR2 YNFKEQ. The CDR3 is made up of 16 amino acids. The CDR3: CASSQGASGLYDIQYF. The CDR3 region has the DNA TGTGCCAGCAGCCAAGGAGCAAGCGGTTTGTATGACATTCAGTACTTC.

The CDR3 DNA follows: TGTGCCAGTAGTACAAGGACTAGCGGGAGTTTCTACAATGAGCAGTTCTTC. Translating gives CASSTRTSGSFYNEQFF. The chain uses TRBV19 and TRBJ2-1; 13 bases are shared with TRBD2. V shed 4 bases, J shed 3 bases, and the junction held 6 bases outside the gene matches. CDR1 and CDR2 from the germline V gene are LNHDA and SQIVND (reference sequence). This CDR3 spans 17 amino acids.

The chain uses TRBV28 and TRBJ2-7; TRBD2 agrees at 11 bases. Germline V CDR1 and CDR2: MDHEN, SYDVKM. Germline trimming cut 5 bases from V and 2 bases from J; bases unmatched to any gene: 8. This CDR3 region has 16 residues. The CDR3 spells CASSINLAGGPYEQYF. CDR3 DNA: TGTGCCAGCAGTATAAACCTAGCGGGAGGACCCTACGAGCAGTACTTC.

This chain connects TRBV2 to TRBJ2-6, with 9 bases that match TRBD1. The CDR3 length is 16 residues. The V and J ends lost 6 bases and 3 bases, in that order; junction bases with no gene match: 6. In germline, CDR1 is SNHLY, CDR2 FYNNEI. The CDR3 DNA reads TGTGCCAGCAGCGAACAGGGGGCGGGTGGGGCCAACGTCCTGACTTTC. This encodes CASSEQGAGGANVLTF.

The V call is TRBV2, the J call TRBJ2-4, with TRBD1 as a possible D gene (6 bases). Germline V lookup: CDR1 SNHLY, CDR2 FYNNEI. V lost 4 bases and J 6 bases, leaving 16 bases between the germline ends. The CDR3 is 15 residues long. The CDR3 sequence is CASSVRQVNPNIQYF. In nucleotides, the CDR3 is TGTGCCAGCAGTGTTCGACAGGTCAATCCAAACATTCAGTACTTC.

The rearrangement uses TRBV10-2 and TRBJ2-1; maybe TRBD2 (6 bases). Between the trimmed V and J ends, which lost 5 bases and 7 bases, there was a span of 18 bases. Germline CDR1 WSHSY, CDR2 SAAADI. The CDR3 contains 15 residues. CDR3 DNA sequence: TGCGCCAGCAGTTTACAAGCGGGTACAGTGAATGAGCAGTTCTTC. It is translated as CASSLQAGTVNEQFF.

The chain employs TRBV7-2 and TRBJ2-6; a weak D match, TRBD2 (5 bases). The CDR3 extends over 17 amino acids. CDR1 and CDR2 (germline): SGHTA, FQGNSA. The germline V and J ends were trimmed by 5 bases and 0 bases, with 14 bases remaining between them. The CDR3 loop is CASSPRTASSGANVLTF. CDR3 nucleotide sequence: TGTGCCAGCAGCCCTCGGACTGCAAGCTCTGGGGCCAACGTCCTGACTTTC.

The V call is TRBV2, the J call TRBJ2-2, with 12 bases fitting TRBD2. The length of the CDR3 is 16 residues. J gave up 4 bases and V 6 bases, and 6 bases lay outside the gene matches. The germline CDR1 and CDR2 sequences are SNHLY and FYNNEI. The CDR3: CASRELAGGSTGELFF. The CDR3 coding sequence is TGTGCCAGCAGGGAACTAGCGGGAGGTTCCACCGGGGAGCTGTTTTTT. The whole variable domain, filled in from reference TRBV2 and TRBJ2-2, reads EPEVTQTPSHQVTQMGQEVILRCVPISNHLYFYWYRQILGQKVEFLVSFYNNEISEKSEIFDDQFSVERPDGSNFTLKIRSTKLEDSAMYFCASRELAGGSTGELFFGEGSRLTVL.

CDR3 residues: CASSPDTQYF. In DNA form, the CDR3 reads TGTGCCAGCAGCCCGGATACGCAGTATTTT. The genes are TRBV7-9 and TRBJ2-3; D ambiguous. Per germline, CDR1 SEHNR and CDR2 FQNEAQ (reference sequence). Trimming removed 5 bases from V and 6 bases from J, with 3 bases in between. There are 10 residues in the CDR3.

The chain combines TRBV7-9 with TRBJ2-2, with D possibly being TRBD2 (6 bases). V lost 1 base and J 1 base, leaving 13 bases between the germline ends. This CDR3 region has 17 residues. Germline V gene sequence: CDR1 SEHNR, CDR2 FQNEAQ (reference sequence). As DNA, the CDR3 is TGTGCCAGCAGCTTAGGTAGGGCTAGCGAGAACACCGGGGAGCTGTTTTTT. It translates to CASSLGRASENTGELFF.

This CDR3 reads CASSSSGGGGYGYTF. The CDR3 DNA reads TGTGCCAGCAGCTCCTCAGGGGGCGGGGGCTATGGCTACACCTTC. V is TRBV7-2 and J is TRBJ1-2, with 8 bases fitting TRBD1. This CDR3 spans 15 amino acids. With 4 bases clipped from V and 4 bases from J, the junction kept 8 bases outside the gene matches. The germline CDR1 and CDR2 sequences are SGHTA and FQGNSA.

The chain links TRBV29-1 to TRBJ2-7, with D possibly TRBD1 on 5 matching bases. V was clipped by 4 bases and J by 3 bases, with 13 bases between them. The CDR3 is made up of 13 amino acids. Germline V gene lookup returns CDR1 SQVTM and CDR2 ANQGSEA. The CDR3 bases are TGCAGCGTTGTTCCGTTAGGGGACTACGAGCAGTACTTC. This encodes CSVVPLGDYEQYF.

J is TRBJ2-1 and V is TRBV7-9; a possible D gene is TRBD2 (5 bases). Germline CDR1 is SEHNR and CDR2 is FQNEAQ (reference sequence). This CDR3 has 17 residues. With 4 bases removed from V and 0 bases from J, the gap between germline ends came to 16 bases. The CDR3 spells CASSSSSDLLSYNEQFF. The CDR3 nucleotides are TGTGCCAGCAGCTCTTCTTCGGACTTGCTCTCCTACAATGAGCAGTTCTTC.

The rearrangement links TRBV28 to TRBJ2-7, with 11 bases matching TRBD2. V dropped 10 bases and J dropped 0; count of bases not matched to a gene: 2. This CDR3 has 13 amino acids. Germline V gene sequence: CDR1 MDHEN, CDR2 SYDVKM. CDR3 amino acids: CAIGTSGSYEQYF. For the CDR3, the DNA is TGTGCCATCGGGACTAGCGGCTCCTACGAGCAGTACTTC.

The chain uses TRBV15 and TRBJ2-7, with D perhaps matching TRBD1 (5 bases). This CDR3 comprises 17 residues. Trimming took off 2 bases at V and 3 bases at J, with 20 bases between the two ends. Per the germline V gene, CDR1 is LNHNV and CDR2 is YYDKDF (reference sequence). The CDR3 is CATSRSLTDAEFYEQYF. The CDR3 nucleotides read TGTGCCACCAGCAGATCATTGACAGATGCGGAGTTCTACGAGCAGTACTTC. Together with reference TRBV15 and TRBJ2-7, the CDR3 gives the full variable domain: DAMVIQNPRYQVTQFGKPVTLSCSQTLNHNVMYWYQQKSSQAPKLLFHYYDKDFNNEADTPDNFQSRRPNTSFCFLDIRSPGLGDTAMYLCATSRSLTDAEFYEQYFGPGTRLTVT.

The V and J genes are TRBV5-1 and TRBJ1-2, with a weak D call TRBD1 (6 bases). CDR3 length: 15 amino acids. V was cut by 7 bases and J by 4 bases, with 20 bases left in between. Germline CDR1 SGHRS, CDR2 YFSETQ. Here the CDR3 DNA reads TGCGCCAGCTCGCCGTGGGACGGACAGAGCTATGGCTACACCTTC. It translates to CASSPWDGQSYGYTF.

Concerning this clone itself: This is likely a read error, given that the CDR3 carries no conserved phenylalanine or tryptophan at its end. Because the CDR3's place on the DNA is in doubt, the DNA is left out and the CDR3 is given as listed by TCRdb. This chain's CDR3 is CASSLAGTPLEGPSI. The chain links TRBV28 to TRBJ1-1. The CDR3 is 15 amino acids in total, end residues counted. The germline V gene encodes CDR1 MDHEN and CDR2 SYDVKM.

The rearrangement joins TRBV29-1 to TRBJ1-2; TRBD1 aligns across 9 bases. Germline V gene lookup returns CDR1 SQVTM and CDR2 ANQGSEA. V gave up 1 base and J gave up 2 bases; unmatched junction bases: 5. This CDR3 region has 15 residues. The CDR3 here is CSVEARQGGNYGYTF. The CDR3 DNA sequence: TGCAGCGTTGAAGCCCGACAGGGGGGCAACTATGGCTACACCTTC.